Sequencing of this T cell receptor (beta chain) was carried out in a study of shared clonotypes between healthy human individuals. Whole-study context: Each donor's CD4 naive and CD4 memory cells filled three plates apiece, CD8 naive two, and CD8 memory one. Overall study results and limits: Sampling was confined to blood; repertoires within tissues likely differ.

Sequenced by immunoSEQ multiplex PCR; TCRdb stores in-frame clones only, minus some. The sample contains about 1.1 million clones, 78% of which appear only once. The V segment lost 0 bases and the J segment 0 bases; nucleotides outside the gene matches: 4. This CDR3 region has 16 residues. Germline V gene lookup returns CDR1 SGHTA and CDR2 FQGTGA. Comment on this clone: What it binds is not known. Different DNA sequences within this sample yield the same CDR3.

Sequenced: memory CD4+ T cells from PBMCs. Subset meaning: CD45RA-negative fraction. The receptor was isolated from a man aged 18 to 35 in good health. Some clones in this sample may be carry-over from other donors' samples. V and J are TRBV7-3 and TRBJ2-7, with 8 bases matching TRBD2. The CDR3 reads CASSLTGGRYSYEQYF. Written as DNA, the CDR3 is TGTGCCAGCAGCTTAACGGGCGGGAGGTACTCCTACGAGCAGTACTTC.